The 17 T cell receptor beta chains presented below share a single source sample, sequenced in a study of blood T cell repertoires in COVID-19. This table comes from immunoSEQ multiplex PCR, and its TCRdb copy is limited to in-frame clones, with some not included. The sample holds fewer than 55,000 clones, roughly two thirds seen once. Sequencing was done on a sample of peripheral blood. All receptors come from a woman between 65 and 79 years old with acute or convalescent COVID-19.

This clone has at least ten counts. The chain has TRBV7-2 and TRBJ2-7, with TRBD1 matching over 7 bases. The V and J ends lost 1 base and 2 bases, in that order; junction bases with no gene match: 5. The CDR3 sequence is 15 residues long. From germline, CDR1 is SGHTA and CDR2 FQGNSA. The CDR3 is CASSLVAGQAYEQYF. The CDR3 bases are TGTGCCAGCAGCTTAGTAGCTGGACAGGCCTACGAGCAGTACTTC.

The J gene is TRBJ2-3, the V gene TRBV18, with 8 bases aligning to TRBD2. Germline-derived CDR1 and CDR2 are KGHSH and LQKENI. CDR3 length: 16 residues. The V and J ends lost 1 base and 4 bases, in that order; junction bases with no gene match: 7. The CDR3 DNA sequence: TGTGCCAGCTCACCACGATCGCGGGGGGAGGCAGATACGCAGTATTTT. It codes for CASSPRSRGEADTQYF. Variable domain in full (rest from reference TRBV18 and TRBJ2-3): NAGVMQNPRHLVRRRGQEARLRCSPMKGHSHVYWYRQLPEEGLKFMVYLQKENIIDESGMPKERFSAEFPKEGPSILRIQQVVRGDSAAYFCASSPRSRGEADTQYFGPGTRLTVL.

V usage is TRBV3-1 (or the pseudogene TRBV3-2) and J usage is TRBJ1-1; 7 bases match TRBD1. CDR1 is LGHDT and CDR2 is YNNKEL in the germline V gene (reference sequence). CDR3 length: 16 residues. J was trimmed by 2 bases and V by 1 base; bases with no gene match: 7. The CDR3 region has the DNA TGTGCCAGCAGCCAAGTGCGGGGACAGATTAACACTGAAGCTTTCTTT. The encoded protein is CASSQVRGQINTEAFF.

The chain uses TRBV19 and TRBJ1-2; TRBD1 matches 10 bases. The CDR3 spans 14 residues. Germline CDR1 and CDR2: LNHDA and SQIVND (reference sequence). V dropped 9 bases and J dropped 6; count of bases not matched to a gene: 10. In DNA, the CDR3 is TGTGCCAGCCTCCTCGGACAGGGGGACCATGGCTACACCTTC. It yields the protein CASLLGQGDHGYTF.

On this clone: Sequence at one end of the junction differs from germline and may be a read error. This chain joins TRBV24-1 and TRBJ2-1, with D perhaps matching TRBD2 (6 bases). Germline CDR1 is KGHDR and CDR2 is SFDVKD. The CDR3 consists of 13 residues. The DNA for the CDR3 is TGTGCCACCAGGCGGGGCTCCGACAATGAGCAGTTCTTC. This translates into CATRRGSDNEQFF.

The V call is TRBV24-1, the J call TRBJ2-5; tentative D call: TRBD2 (5 bases). This CDR3 contains 15 residues. From germline, CDR1 is KGHDR and CDR2 SFDVKD. The V end was cut by 3 bases, the J end by 7 bases, with 17 bases between. CDR3: CATSDRSREPGTQYF. As DNA, the CDR3 is TGTGCCACCAGTGATCGTTCGAGGGAGCCAGGGACCCAGTACTTC.

The chain employs TRBV5-1 and TRBJ2-3; a weak D match, TRBD2 (5 bases). This CDR3 is 15 amino acids long. Looked up from germline, CDR1 is SGHRS and CDR2 is YFSETQ. The V end was cut by 0 bases, the J end by 5 bases, with 13 bases between. The DNA for the CDR3 is TGCGCCAGCAGCTTGGTACTGTCGGGGTTAGATACGCAGTATTTT. Translated: CASSLVLSGLDTQYF.

The chain links TRBV4-1 to TRBJ2-2, with a weak D call TRBD2 (6 bases). Trimming shortened V by 2 bases and J by 4 bases, and 26 bases separated the two germline ends. CDR3 size: 20 residues. Per germline, CDR1 MGHRA and CDR2 YSYEKL. The CDR3 nucleotides read TGCGCCAGCAGCCAAAGCCGGTTCACGGAGGGTCTAGCTGGCACCGGGGAGCTGTTTTTT. Its protein product is CASSQSRFTEGLAGTGELFF.

The chain uses TRBV19 and TRBJ2-7; 7 bases are a match to TRBD1. The CDR3 totals 15 residues. Germline CDR1 is LNHDA and CDR2 is SQIVND (reference sequence). Trimming at V came to 4 bases and at J to 0 bases, leaving 6 bases not matched to a gene. The CDR3 sequence is CASSTTGTVSYEQYF. In nucleotides, the CDR3 is TGTGCCAGTAGTACCACCGGGACAGTCTCCTACGAGCAGTACTTC.

V usage is TRBV4-1 and J usage is TRBJ1-4; 9 nucleotides agree with TRBD1. From germline, CDR1 is MGHRA and CDR2 YSYEKL. The V and J ends lost 2 bases and 3 bases, in that order; junction bases with no gene match: 1. There are 15 residues in the CDR3. The CDR3 DNA follows: TGCGCCAGCAGCCAAAGGGACAGGGCTAATGAAAAACTGTTTTTT. Encoded protein: CASSQRDRANEKLFF.

This chain uses TRBV10-3 with TRBJ1-1, with a tentative D call TRBD1 (5 bases). The CDR3 is made up of 15 amino acids. Germline V gene lookup returns CDR1 ENHRY and CDR2 SYGVKD. Between the trimmed V and J ends, which lost 3 bases and 4 bases, there was a span of 15 bases. CDR3 in DNA: TGTGCCATCAGTGAAAAACCAGCCGGGGGCACTGAAGCTTTCTTT. It is translated as CAISEKPAGGTEAFF.

V gene TRBV4-1 combines with J gene TRBJ2-3; 10 nucleotides align to TRBD1. The V gene's germline CDR1 is MGHRA and CDR2 YSYEKL. The CDR3 covers 19 residues. Germline trimming cut 0 bases from V and 7 bases from J; bases unmatched to any gene: 16. The DNA for the CDR3 is TGCGCCAGCAGCCAAGAAACCGGGACAGGGGACTGGACTCGCAATACGCAGTATTTT. Protein: CASSQETGTGDWTRNTQYF.

V gene TRBV9 combines with J gene TRBJ2-7; no definite D call. CDR1 and CDR2 from the germline V gene are SGDLS and YYNGEE. Trimming took off 4 bases at V and 5 bases at J, with 16 bases between the two ends. This CDR3 contains 14 residues. In DNA, the CDR3 is TGTGCCAGCAGCCCCCTCGGGTGGCTCAACGAGCAGTACTTC. It yields the protein CASSPLGWLNEQYF.

The CDR3 bases are TGCGCCAGCAGCCAAGATTGGCTCGATCAGGATGAGCAGTTCTTC. Translating it yields CASSQDWLDQDEQFF. The chain links TRBV4-1 to TRBJ2-1; no definite D call. V lost 0 bases, J lost 8 bases, and 14 bases lay in between. This CDR3 spans 15 amino acids. CDR1 and CDR2 from the germline V gene are MGHRA and YSYEKL.

The chain carries TRBV2 and TRBJ1-6; D ambiguous. Trimming shortened V by 9 bases and J by 0 bases, and 9 bases separated the two germline ends. CDR3 length: 14 residues. Germline lookup yields CDR1 SNHLY and CDR2 FYNNEI. The CDR3 region has the DNA TGTGCCAGTGGAGAAAGCTCCTATAATTCACCCCTCCACTTT. Translating it yields CASGESSYNSPLHF.

The V call is TRBV5-1, the J call TRBJ2-5; 10 nucleotides match TRBD1. The CDR3 runs 16 residues. Germline V lookup: CDR1 SGHRS, CDR2 YFSETQ. Trimming removed 0 bases from V and 4 bases from J; junction bases left unmatched: 6. CDR3 coding DNA: TGCGCCAGCAGCTTGGCCCCGGGACAGGGGATAGAGACCCAGTACTTC. Protein: CASSLAPGQGIETQYF.

This clone was seen repeatedly, ten times or more. The gene calls are TRBV19 and TRBJ2-7, with 7 bases aligning to TRBD1. V lost 5 bases to trimming and J lost 1 base; unmatched junction nucleotides: 8. Germline V gene sequence: CDR1 LNHDA, CDR2 SQIVND (reference sequence). The CDR3 has 15 residues. The CDR3 here is CASSDFRDSSYEQYF. CDR3 nucleotide sequence: TGTGCCAGTAGTGACTTCCGGGACAGTTCCTACGAGCAGTACTTC.